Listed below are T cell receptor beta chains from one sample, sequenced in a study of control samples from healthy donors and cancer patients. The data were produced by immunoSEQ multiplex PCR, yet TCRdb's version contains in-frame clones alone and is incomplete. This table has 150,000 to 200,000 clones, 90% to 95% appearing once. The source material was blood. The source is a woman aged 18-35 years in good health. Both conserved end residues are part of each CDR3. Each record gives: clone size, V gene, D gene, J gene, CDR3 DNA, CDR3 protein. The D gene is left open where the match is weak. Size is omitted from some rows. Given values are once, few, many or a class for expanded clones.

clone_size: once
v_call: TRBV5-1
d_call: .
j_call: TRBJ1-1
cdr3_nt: TGCGCCAGCAGCTTGGACGGAGGGGGCACTGAAGCTTTCTTT
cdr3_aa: CASSLDGGGTEAFF

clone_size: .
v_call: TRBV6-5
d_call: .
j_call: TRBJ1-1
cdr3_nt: TGTGCCAGCAGTTTTGGCCTGAACACTGAAGCTTTCTTT
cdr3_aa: CASSFGLNTEAFF

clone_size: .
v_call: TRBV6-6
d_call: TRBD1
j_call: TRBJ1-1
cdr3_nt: TGTGCCAGCAAAACAGGGGTTCTGAAGAACACTGAAGCTTTCTTT
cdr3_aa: CASKTGVLKNTEAFF

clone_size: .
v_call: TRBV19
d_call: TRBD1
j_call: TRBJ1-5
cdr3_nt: TGTGCCAGTAGCTCAGTCCAGGGGGATAATCAGCCCCAGCATTTT
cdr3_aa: CASSSVQGDNQPQHF

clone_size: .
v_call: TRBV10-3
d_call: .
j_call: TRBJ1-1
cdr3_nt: TGTGCCATCAGTGAAAGACAGCAGGGCACTGAAGCTTTCTTT
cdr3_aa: CAISERQQGTEAFF

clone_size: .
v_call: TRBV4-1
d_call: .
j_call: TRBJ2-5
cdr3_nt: TGCGCCAGCAGCCCCTACGGCAGGCAGGGGGAGACCCAGTACTTC
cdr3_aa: CASSPYGRQGETQYF

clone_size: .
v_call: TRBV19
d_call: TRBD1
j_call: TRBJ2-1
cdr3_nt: TGTGCCAGTACCTTGGACAGGGGGCAAAATGAGCAGTTCTTC
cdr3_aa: CASTLDRGQNEQFF

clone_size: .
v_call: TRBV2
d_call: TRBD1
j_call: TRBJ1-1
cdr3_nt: TGTGCCAGCAGCGGACAGGGTCTAGGCACTGAAGCTTTCTTT
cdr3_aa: CASSGQGLGTEAFF

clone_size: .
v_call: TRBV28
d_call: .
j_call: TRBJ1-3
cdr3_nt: TGTGCCAGCAGTTTACCCCTTGACACAACTGGAAACACCATATATTTT
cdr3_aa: CASSLPLDTTGNTIYF

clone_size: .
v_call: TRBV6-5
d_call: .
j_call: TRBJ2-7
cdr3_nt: TGTGCCAGCAGGTCGACCGTCTACGAGCAGTACTTC
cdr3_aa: CASRSTVYEQYF

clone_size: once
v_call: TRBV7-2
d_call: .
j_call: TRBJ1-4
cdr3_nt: TGTGCCAGCAGCTCCGGGGCGGCTAATGAAAAACTGTTTTTT
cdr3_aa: CASSSGAANEKLFF

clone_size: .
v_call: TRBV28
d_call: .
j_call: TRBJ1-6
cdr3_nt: TGTGCCAGCACCGTCGGACAACATAATTTCCACTTT
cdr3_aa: CASTVGQHNFHF

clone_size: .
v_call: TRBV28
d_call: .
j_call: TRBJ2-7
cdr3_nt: TGTGCCAGCAGTTCCTCCTGGAGCTCCTACGAGCAGTACTTC
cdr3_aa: CASSSSWSSYEQYF

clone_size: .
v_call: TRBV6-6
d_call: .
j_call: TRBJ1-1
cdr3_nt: TGTGCCAGCAGTTACCCTCAAGTCCGACAGCTCACTGAAGCTTTCTTT
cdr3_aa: CASSYPQVRQLTEAFF

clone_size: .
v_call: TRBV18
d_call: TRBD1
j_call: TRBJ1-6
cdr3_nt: TGTGCCAGCTCACCAACCGGACAGGGGATCCATTCACCCCTCCACTTT
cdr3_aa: CASSPTGQGIHSPLHF

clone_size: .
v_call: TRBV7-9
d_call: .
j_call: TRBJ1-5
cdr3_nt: TGTGCCAGCAGTGGCACAGACTCTCTCCAGCATTTT
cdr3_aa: CASSGTDSLQHF

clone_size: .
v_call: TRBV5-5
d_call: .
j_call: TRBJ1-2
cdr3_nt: TGTGCCAGCAGCTTGGACAGGGATGGCTACACCTTC
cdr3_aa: CASSLDRDGYTF

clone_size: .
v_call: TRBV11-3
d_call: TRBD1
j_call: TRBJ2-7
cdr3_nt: TGTGCCAGCAGTCCGACCGGGACAGCTATCTACGAGCAGTACTTC
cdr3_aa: CASSPTGTAIYEQYF